This T cell receptor (beta chain) was sequenced for a study of T cells in tuberculosis. Study at large: IGRA-negative adolescents, IGRA-positive adolescents with latent tuberculosis and adults with active tuberculosis formed this South African cohort. The study, taken as a whole, reports: Shorter CDR3-alpha in active tuberculosis partly drove smaller distances. Active tuberculosis cases were adults; controls were adolescents.

The length of the CDR3 is 16 residues. Germline loops: CDR1 MNHEY, CDR2 SVGAGI. V trimming: 0 bases; J trimming: 4 bases; junction bases outside the gene matches: 7. The method was immunoSEQ multiplex PCR; TCRdb's version includes in-frame clones alone and lacks a portion of them. The table shows over 20,000 clones, with more than 95% occurring only once. About this clone: The antigen is unknown.

The specimen was PBMCs. The sequence was obtained from a donor aged 10 to 29 with latent tuberculosis or without tuberculosis infection. The chain joins TRBV6-5 to TRBJ1-2, with TRBD1 matching over 8 bases. CDR3 residues: CASSYSWQGASYGYTF. The CDR3 DNA sequence: TGTGCCAGCAGTTACTCGTGGCAGGGGGCTAGCTATGGCTACACCTTC.